Sequencing of this T cell receptor (beta chain) was carried out in a study of blood T cell repertoires in COVID-19. Study-level information: Acute-phase and convalescent COVID-19 samples originated in the United States, Italy and Spain. Sources were T cells, B-cell-depleted T cells, or PBMCs; the material itself was cDNA or gDNA.

In the original workflow: Estimates of nucleated cell counts were drawn from the amplification of reference gene primers. Generated by immunoSEQ multiplex PCR, the TCRdb table keeps only in-frame clones and is missing some. The DNA gave D and trimming, while V, J and clone size come from that table. The sample shows under 85,000 clones, about four fifths of them seen only once. Enrollment of patients from Seattle took place during active infection, with longitudinal follow-up. The CDR3 runs to 13 residues. Germline V gene data show CDR1 as SEHNR and CDR2 as FQNEAQ (reference sequence). The ends were cut back, 5 bases at V and 1 base at J, with 9 bases in the middle.

The rearrangement uses TRBV7-9 and TRBJ2-7; no clear D gene. The sample comprised peripheral blood. This sequence originates from a man aged 45-65 years with COVID-19, enrolled during active disease. The CDR3 loop is CASSGTESYEQYF. The CDR3 nucleotides are TGTGCCAGCAGCGGTACGGAGTCCTACGAGCAGTACTTC.